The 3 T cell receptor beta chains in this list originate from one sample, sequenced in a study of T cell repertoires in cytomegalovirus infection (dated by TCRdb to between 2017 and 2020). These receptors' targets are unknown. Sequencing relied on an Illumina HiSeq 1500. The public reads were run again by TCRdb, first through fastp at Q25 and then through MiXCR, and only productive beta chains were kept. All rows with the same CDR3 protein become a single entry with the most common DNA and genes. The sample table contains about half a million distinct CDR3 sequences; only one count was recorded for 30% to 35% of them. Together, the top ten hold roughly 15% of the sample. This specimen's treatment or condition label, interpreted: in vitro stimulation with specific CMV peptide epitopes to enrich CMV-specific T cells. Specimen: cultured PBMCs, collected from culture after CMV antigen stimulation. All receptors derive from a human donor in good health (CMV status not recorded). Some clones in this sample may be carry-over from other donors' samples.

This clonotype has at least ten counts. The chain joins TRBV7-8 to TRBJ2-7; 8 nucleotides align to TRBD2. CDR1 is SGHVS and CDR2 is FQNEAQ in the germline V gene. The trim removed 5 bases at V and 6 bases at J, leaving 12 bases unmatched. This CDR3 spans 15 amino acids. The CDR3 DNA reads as TGTGCCAGCAGCCCCCAGGGAGCGGGAGTAGGCGAGCAGTACGTC. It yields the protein CASSPQGAGVGEQYV.

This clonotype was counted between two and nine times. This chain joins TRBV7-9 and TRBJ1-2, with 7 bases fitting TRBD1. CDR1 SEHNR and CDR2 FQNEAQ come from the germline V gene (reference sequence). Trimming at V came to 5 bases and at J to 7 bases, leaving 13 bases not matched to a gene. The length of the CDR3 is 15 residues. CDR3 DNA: TGTGCCAGCAGCCGCTTAGGGACAGCGGGCCTTGGCTACACCTTC. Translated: CASSRLGTAGLGYTF.

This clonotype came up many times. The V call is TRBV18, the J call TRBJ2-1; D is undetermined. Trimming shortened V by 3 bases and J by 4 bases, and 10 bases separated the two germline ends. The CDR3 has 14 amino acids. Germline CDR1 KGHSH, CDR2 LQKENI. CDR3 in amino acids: CASSPPGPYNEQFF. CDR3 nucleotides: TGTGCCAGCTCACCCCCGGGCCCTTACAATGAGCAGTTCTTC.